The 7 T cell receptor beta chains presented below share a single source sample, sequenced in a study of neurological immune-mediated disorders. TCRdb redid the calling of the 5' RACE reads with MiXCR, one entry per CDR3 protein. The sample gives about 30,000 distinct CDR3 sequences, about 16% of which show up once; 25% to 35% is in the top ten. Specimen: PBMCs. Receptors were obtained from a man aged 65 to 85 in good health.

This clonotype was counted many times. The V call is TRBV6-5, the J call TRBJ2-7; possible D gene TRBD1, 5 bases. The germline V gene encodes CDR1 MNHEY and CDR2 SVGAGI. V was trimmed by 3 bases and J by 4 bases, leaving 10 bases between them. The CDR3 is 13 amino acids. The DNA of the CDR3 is TGTGCCAGCAGTTATTCAGGGATGTACGAGCAGTACTTC. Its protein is CASSYSGMYEQYF.

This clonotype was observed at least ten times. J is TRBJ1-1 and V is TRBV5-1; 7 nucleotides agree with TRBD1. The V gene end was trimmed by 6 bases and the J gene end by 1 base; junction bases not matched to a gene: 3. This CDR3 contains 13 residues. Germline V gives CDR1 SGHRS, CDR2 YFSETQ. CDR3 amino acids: CASIGQENTEAFF. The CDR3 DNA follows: TGCGCCAGCATCGGACAGGAGAACACTGAAGCTTTCTTT.

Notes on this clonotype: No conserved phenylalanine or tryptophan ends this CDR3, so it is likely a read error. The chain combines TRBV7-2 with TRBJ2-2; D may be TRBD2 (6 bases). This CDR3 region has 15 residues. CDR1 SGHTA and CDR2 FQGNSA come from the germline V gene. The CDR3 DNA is TGTGCCAGCAGCTTAGAGGGACTGAACACCTGGGAGCTGTTTTCT. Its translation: CASSLEGLNTWELFS.

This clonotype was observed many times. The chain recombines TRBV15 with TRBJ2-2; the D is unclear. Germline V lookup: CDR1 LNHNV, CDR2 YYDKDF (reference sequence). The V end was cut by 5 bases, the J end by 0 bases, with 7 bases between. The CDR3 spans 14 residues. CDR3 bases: TGTGCCACCAGCCGGACCCCGAACACCGGGGAGCTGTTTTTT. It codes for CATSRTPNTGELFF. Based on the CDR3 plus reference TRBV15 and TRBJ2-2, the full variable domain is DAMVIQNPRYQVTQFGKPVTLSCSQTLNHNVMYWYQQKSSQAPKLLFHYYDKDFNNEADTPDNFQSRRPNTSFCFLDIRSPGLGDTAMYLCATSRTPNTGELFFGEGSRLTVL.

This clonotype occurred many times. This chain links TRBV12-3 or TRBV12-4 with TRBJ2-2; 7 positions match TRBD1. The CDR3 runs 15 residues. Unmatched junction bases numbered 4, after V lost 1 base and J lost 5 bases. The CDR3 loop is CASSLGQGQTGELFF. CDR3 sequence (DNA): TGTGCCAGCAGTTTAGGACAGGGCCAAACCGGGGAGCTGTTTTTT.

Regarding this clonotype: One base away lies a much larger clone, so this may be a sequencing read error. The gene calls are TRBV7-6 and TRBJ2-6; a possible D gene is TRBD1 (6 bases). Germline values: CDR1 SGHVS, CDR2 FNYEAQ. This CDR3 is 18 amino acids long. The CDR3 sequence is CAISFGARTASGANVLTF. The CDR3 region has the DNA TGTGCCATCAGCTTTGGGGCGCGGACAGCCTCTGGGGCCAACGTCCTGACTTTC.

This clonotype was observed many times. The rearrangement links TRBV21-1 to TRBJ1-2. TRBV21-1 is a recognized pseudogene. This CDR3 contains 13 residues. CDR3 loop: CASSKVAGCGYTF. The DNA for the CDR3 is TGTGCCAGCAGCAAAGTGGCGGGCTGTGGCTACACCTTC.